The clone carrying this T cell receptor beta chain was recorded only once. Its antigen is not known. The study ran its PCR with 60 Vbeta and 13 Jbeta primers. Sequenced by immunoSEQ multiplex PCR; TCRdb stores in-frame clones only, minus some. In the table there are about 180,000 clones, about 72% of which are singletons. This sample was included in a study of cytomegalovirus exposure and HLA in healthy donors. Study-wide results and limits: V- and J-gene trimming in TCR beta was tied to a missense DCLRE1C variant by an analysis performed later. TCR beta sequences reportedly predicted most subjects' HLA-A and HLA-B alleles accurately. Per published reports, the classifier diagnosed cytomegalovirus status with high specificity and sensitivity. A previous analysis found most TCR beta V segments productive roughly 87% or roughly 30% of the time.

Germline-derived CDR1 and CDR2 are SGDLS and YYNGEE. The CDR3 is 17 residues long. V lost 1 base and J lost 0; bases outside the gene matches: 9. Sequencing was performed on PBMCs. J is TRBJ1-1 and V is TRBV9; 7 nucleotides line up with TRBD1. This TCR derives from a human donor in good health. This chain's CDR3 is CASSVSPDRAMNTEAFF. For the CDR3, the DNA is TGTGCCAGCAGCGTATCTCCTGACAGGGCAATGAACACTGAAGCTTTCTTT.